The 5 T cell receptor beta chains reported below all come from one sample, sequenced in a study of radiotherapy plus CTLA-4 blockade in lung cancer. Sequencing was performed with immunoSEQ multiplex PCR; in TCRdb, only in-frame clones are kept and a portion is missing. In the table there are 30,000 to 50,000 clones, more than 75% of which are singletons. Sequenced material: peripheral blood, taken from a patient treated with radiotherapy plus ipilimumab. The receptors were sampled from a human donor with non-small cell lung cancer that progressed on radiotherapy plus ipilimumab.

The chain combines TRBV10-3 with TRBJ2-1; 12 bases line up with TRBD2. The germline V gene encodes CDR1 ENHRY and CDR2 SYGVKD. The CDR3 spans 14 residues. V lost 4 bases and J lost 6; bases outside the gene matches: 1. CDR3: CAISGTSGANEQFF. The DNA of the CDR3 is TGTGCCATCAGTGGGACTAGCGGGGCCAATGAGCAGTTCTTC.

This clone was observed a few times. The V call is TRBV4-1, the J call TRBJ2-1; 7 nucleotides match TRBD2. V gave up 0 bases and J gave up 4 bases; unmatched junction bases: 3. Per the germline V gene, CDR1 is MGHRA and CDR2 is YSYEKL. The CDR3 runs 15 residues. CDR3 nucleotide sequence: TGCGCCAGCAGCCAAGAGGGACTAACTTACAATGAGCAGTTCTTC. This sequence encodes CASSQEGLTYNEQFF.

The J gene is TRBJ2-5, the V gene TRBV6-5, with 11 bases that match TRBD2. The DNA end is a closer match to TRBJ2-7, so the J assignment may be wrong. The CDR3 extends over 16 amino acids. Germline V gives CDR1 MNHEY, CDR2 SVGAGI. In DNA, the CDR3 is TGTGCCAGCAGTTTTTTCGGGACTAGCGGAGCCTACGAGCAGTACTTC. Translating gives CASSFFGTSGAYEQYF.

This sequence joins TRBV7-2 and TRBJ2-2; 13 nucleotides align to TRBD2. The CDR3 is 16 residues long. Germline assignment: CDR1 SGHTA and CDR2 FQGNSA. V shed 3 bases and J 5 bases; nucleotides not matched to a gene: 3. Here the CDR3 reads CASSFKTSGGTGELFF. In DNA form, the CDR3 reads TGTGCCAGCAGCTTCAAGACTAGCGGGGGGACCGGGGAGCTGTTTTTT.

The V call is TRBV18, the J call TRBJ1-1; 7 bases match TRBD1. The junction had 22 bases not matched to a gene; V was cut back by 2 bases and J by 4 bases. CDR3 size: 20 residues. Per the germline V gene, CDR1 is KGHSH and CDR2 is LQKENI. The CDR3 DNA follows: TGTGCCAGCTCACCAGCTAGTCCTGGACAGGTCAACTTCCTTGGCACTGAAGCTTTCTTT. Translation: CASSPASPGQVNFLGTEAFF. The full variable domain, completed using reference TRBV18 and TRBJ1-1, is NAGVMQNPRHLVRRRGQEARLRCSPMKGHSHVYWYRQLPEEGLKFMVYLQKENIIDESGMPKERFSAEFPKEGPSILRIQQVVRGDSAAYFCASSPASPGQVNFLGTEAFFGQGTRLTVV.